This T cell receptor beta chain was documented in a study of CD8 T cells in Susac syndrome. This CDR3 contains 15 residues. The J segment lost 5 bases and the V segment lost 6 bases, leaving 8 bases of the junction unmatched. The germline gives CDR1 KGHDR, CDR2 SFDVKD. With random hexamers, reverse transcription was performed on roughly 0.5 to 1 ug of RNA. TCRdb processed the immunoSEQ multiplex PCR reads anew with MiXCR; each CDR3 protein has one entry. The table shows 240,000 or so distinct CDR3 sequences, with 95% to 97% occurring only once. The recently defined diagnostic criteria for definite or probable disease were met by the Susac syndrome patients. The CD8+ and CD4+ T cells were isolated magnetically using a negative isolation approach, whereas the TEMRA cells were enriched by FACS. A few counts support this clonotype.

The rearrangement uses TRBV24-1 and TRBJ1-5, with TRBD1 identical over 8 bases. The material sequenced was CD4+ T cells from PBMCs. The origin of this receptor is a human donor with Susac syndrome. The CDR3 is CATSPGTGGHQPQHF. The CDR3 region has the DNA TGTGCCACCAGTCCTGGAACAGGGGGACATCAGCCCCAGCATTTT.